The entry that follows covers one TCR beta chain sequence. Its antigen is as yet unknown. Researchers isolated CD4+ T cells once about 11 days of culture had elapsed. CDR3 length equals 16 residues. Germline loops: CDR1 MNHEY, CDR2 SVGAGI. V was cut by 0 bases and J by 1 base, with 13 bases left in between. The data belong to a study of vaccination effects on CD4 cells after COVID-19. Study summary: Expansion of antigen-specific CD4+ T cells with viral peptide pools was carried out by the ViraFEST assay before sequencing. There were two convalescent patients who gave samples 16 days and one week before vaccination. Study outcomes and limitations: Convalescent patients were few in the study, and early post-infection timepoints were absent. After vaccination, spike-reactive clones in convalescents were mostly new vaccine-induced clones.

Profiled with immunoSEQ multiplex PCR; TCRdb holds only in-frame clones, not every one. This table has tens of thousands of clones, approximately 70% appearing once. The receptor was derived from a human donor who had a prior SARS-CoV-2 infection. The V call is TRBV6-5, the J call TRBJ2-7; a possible D gene is TRBD1 (5 bases). The sample in question was CD4+ T cells from PBMCs cultured without peptide, obtained before COVID-19 vaccination. This CDR3 is CASSYSKKGLSYEQYF. CDR3 sequence (DNA): TGTGCCAGCAGTTACTCCAAAAAGGGGTTATCCTACGAGCAGTACTTC.